Reported below is one TCR beta chain. Its specificity is not known. Germline CDR1 SGHRS, CDR2 YFSETQ. Trimming shortened V by 0 bases and J by 4 bases, and 14 bases separated the two germline ends. This CDR3 spans 16 amino acids. This sample is drawn from a study of cytomegalovirus exposure and HLA in healthy donors. Findings of the study overall: High specificity and sensitivity for cytomegalovirus status were reported for the classifier. There were 150 to 200 TCR beta chains listed as cytomegalovirus-associated. Some public TCRs appeared in many individuals, while most sequences were rare.

Sequencing used immunoSEQ multiplex PCR; TCRdb keeps in-frame clones, though not all of them. The data show 45,000 or so clones, over 85% seen once. This sequence joins TRBV5-1 and TRBJ1-3; no clear D gene. Sequenced material: PBMCs. This clonotype was sampled from a woman in her late teens or twenties in good health and CMV-seronegative. The DNA for the CDR3 is TGCGCCAGCAGCTTGGACCGCCAGTTCGTCGGAAACACCATATATTTT. This gives the protein CASSLDRQFVGNTIYF. Drawing the rest from reference TRBV5-1 and TRBJ1-3, the complete variable domain is KAGVTQTPRYLIKTRGQQVTLSCSPISGHRSVSWYQQTPGQGLQFLFEYFSETQRNKGNFPGRFSGRQFSNSRSEMNVSTLELGDSALYLCASSLDRQFVGNTIYFGEGSWLTVV.